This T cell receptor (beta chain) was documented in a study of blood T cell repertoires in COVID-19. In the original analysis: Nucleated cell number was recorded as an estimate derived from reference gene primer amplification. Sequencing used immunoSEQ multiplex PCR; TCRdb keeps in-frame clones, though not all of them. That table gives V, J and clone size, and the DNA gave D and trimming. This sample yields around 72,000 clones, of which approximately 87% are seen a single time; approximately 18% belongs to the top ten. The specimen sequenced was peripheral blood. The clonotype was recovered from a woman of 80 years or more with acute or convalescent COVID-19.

This chain's CDR3 is CASSPAMNSQETQYF. Written as DNA, the CDR3 is TGTGCCAGCAGCCCGGCGATGAACAGCCAAGAGACCCAGTACTTC. The rearrangement uses TRBV11-3 and TRBJ2-5; no definite D call. Germline CDR1 reads SGHNT; CDR2 reads YENEEA. This CDR3 is built from 15 residues. V lost 5 bases, J lost 1 base, and 14 bases lay in between.